This T cell receptor (beta chain) was identified in a study of shared clonotypes between healthy human individuals. Trimming took 0 bases from V and 0 from J; bases not matched to a gene: 7. Per the germline V gene, CDR1 is SQVTM and CDR2 is ANQGSEA. The CDR3 covers 16 residues. This table comes from immunoSEQ multiplex PCR, and its TCRdb copy is limited to in-frame clones, with some not included. This sample carries about 2 million clones, approximately 94% of them seen once, and the ten largest clones take approximately 1.2%. As defined, naive CD8 cells were CD45RO-negative and positively selected for CCR7, with terminally differentiated effector memory CD45RA+ cells excluded.

The sample taken for sequencing was naive CD8+ T cells sorted from blood. The chain links TRBV29-1 to TRBJ2-5, with 7 bases fitting TRBD1. This clonotype was obtained from a man aged 18 to 30 in good health. The CDR3 loop reads CSVEDQGGAYQETQYF. CDR3 sequence (DNA): TGCAGCGTTGAAGATCAAGGGGGCGCATACCAAGAGACCCAGTACTTC.